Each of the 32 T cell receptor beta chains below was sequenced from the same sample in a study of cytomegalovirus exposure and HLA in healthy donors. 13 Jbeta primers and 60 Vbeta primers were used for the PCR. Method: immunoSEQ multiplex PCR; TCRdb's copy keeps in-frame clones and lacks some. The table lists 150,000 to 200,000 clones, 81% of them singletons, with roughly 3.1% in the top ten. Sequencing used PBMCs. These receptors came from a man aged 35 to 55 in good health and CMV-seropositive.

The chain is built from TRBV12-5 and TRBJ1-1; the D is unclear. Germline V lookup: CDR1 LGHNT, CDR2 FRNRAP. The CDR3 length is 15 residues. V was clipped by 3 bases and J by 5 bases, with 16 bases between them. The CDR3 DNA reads TGTGCTAGTGGTTTCGGCCGATACCGGGAAACTGAAGCTTTCTTT. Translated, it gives CASGFGRYRETEAFF.

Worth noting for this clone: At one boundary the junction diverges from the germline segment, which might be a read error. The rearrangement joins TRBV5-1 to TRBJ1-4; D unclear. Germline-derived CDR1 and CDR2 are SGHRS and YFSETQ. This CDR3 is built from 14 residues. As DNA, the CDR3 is TGTGCCAGCAGCCCGCAGAGGTCTGGCGAAAAACTGTTTTTT. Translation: CASSPQRSGEKLFF.

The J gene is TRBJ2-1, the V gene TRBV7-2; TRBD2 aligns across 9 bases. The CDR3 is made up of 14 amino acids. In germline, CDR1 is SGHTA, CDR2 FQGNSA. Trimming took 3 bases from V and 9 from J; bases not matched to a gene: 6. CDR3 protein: CASSFSGSKGEQFF. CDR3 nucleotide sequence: TGTGCCAGCAGCTTTAGCGGGAGCAAAGGTGAGCAGTTCTTC.

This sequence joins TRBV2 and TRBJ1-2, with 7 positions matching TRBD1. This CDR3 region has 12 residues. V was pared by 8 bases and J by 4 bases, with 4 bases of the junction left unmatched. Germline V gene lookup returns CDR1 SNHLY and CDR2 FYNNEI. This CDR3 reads CASQGVAYGYTF. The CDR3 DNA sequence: TGTGCCAGCCAGGGGGTTGCCTATGGCTACACCTTC.

CDR3 coding DNA: TGTGCCAGCAACCGCGGGGAGGGTGGCGATGAGCAGTTCTTC. Its protein product is CASNRGEGGDEQFF. This chain links TRBV5-4 with TRBJ2-1; 7 positions agree with TRBD2. The germline gives CDR1 SGHNT, CDR2 YYREEE (reference sequence). Germline trimming cut 6 bases from V and 8 bases from J; bases unmatched to any gene: 11. This CDR3 contains 14 residues.

The CDR3 DNA reads TGTGCCAGCAGCTTAGCGGGGGACAGGGTTAACGAGCAGTACTTC. Translation: CASSLAGDRVNEQYF. The V gene is TRBV7-6, the J gene TRBJ2-7; TRBD1 matches 9 bases. The junction had 5 bases not matched to a gene; V was cut back by 0 bases and J by 5 bases. This CDR3 has 15 residues. Per the germline V gene, CDR1 is SGHVS and CDR2 is FNYEAQ. The whole variable domain, remainder taken from reference TRBV7-6 and TRBJ2-7, is GAGVSQSPRYKVTKRGQDVALRCDPISGHVSLYWYRQALGQGPEFLTYFNYEAQQDKSGLPNDRFSAERPEGSISTLTIQRTEQRDSAMYRCASSLAGDRVNEQYFGPGTRLTVT.

CDR3 nucleotides: TGCGCCAGCAGCCGAAGCAGGGTAACTGAAGCTTTCTTT. Its translation is CASSRSRVTEAFF. The chain is built from TRBV4-3 and TRBJ1-1; TRBD1 might be the D (5 bases). V gave up 4 bases and J gave up 5 bases, with 11 bases separating them. Germline V gene sequence: CDR1 LGHNA, CDR2 YSLEER. This CDR3 spans 13 amino acids.

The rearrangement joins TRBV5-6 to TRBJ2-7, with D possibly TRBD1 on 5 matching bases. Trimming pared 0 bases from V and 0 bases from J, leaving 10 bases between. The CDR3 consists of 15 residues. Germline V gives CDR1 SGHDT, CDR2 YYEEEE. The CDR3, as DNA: TGTGCCAGCAGCTTGGTGGCAGGGAACTCCTACGAGCAGTACTTC. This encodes CASSLVAGNSYEQYF.

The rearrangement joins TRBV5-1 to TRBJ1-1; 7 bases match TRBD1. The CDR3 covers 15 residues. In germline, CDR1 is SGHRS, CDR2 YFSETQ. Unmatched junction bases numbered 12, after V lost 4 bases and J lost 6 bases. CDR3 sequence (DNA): TGCGCCAGCAGCATGACAGGGTCGGGGGAGGCTGAAGCTTTCTTT. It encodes CASSMTGSGEAEAFF.

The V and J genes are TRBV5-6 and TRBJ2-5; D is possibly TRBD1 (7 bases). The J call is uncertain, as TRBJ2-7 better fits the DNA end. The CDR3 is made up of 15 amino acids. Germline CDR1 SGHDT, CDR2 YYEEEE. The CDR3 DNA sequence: TGTGCCAGCAGCCGCGGGACAGCGACGCCCTACGAGCAGTACTTC. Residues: CASSRGTATPYEQYF.

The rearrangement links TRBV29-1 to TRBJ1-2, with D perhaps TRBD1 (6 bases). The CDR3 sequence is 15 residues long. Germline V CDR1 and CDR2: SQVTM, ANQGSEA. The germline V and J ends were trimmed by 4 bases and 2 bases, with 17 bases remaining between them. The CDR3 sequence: CSVVWDMGRNYGYTF. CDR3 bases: TGCAGCGTTGTTTGGGACATGGGACGGAACTATGGCTACACCTTC.

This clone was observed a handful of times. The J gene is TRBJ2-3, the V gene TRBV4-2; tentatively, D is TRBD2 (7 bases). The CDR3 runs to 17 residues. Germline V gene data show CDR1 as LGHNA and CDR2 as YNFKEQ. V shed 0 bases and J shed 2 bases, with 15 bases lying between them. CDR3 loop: CASSQDLGRGPTDTQYF. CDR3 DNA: TGTGCCAGCAGCCAAGACTTAGGGCGGGGGCCCACAGATACGCAGTATTTT.

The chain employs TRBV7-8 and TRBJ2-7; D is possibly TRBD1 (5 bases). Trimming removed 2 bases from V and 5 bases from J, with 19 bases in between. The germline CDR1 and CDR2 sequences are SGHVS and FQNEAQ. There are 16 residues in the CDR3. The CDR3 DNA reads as TGTGCCAGCAGCTTAAGGTTTCCAGGGAAAAGGAACGAGCAGTACTTC. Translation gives CASSLRFPGKRNEQYF.

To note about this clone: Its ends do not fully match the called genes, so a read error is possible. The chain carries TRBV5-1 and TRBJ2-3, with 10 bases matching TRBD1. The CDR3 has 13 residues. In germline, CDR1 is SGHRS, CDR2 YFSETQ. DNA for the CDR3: TGCGCCAGCAGCTTGGGCCCGGGACAGGGGAAGGTTTTT. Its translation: CASSLGPGQGKVF. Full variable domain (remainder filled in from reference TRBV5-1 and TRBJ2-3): KAGVTQTPRYLIKTRGQQVTLSCSPISGHRSVSWYQQTPGQGLQFLFEYFSETQRNKGNFPGRFSGRQFSNSRSEMNVSTLELGDSALYLCASSLGPGQGKVFGPGTRLTVL.

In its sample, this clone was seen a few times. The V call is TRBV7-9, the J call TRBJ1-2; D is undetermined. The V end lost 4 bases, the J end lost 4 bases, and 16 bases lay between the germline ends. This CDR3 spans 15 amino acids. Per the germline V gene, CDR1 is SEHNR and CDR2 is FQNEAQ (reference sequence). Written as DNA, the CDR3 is TGTGCCAGCAGCTCCCCTTTGAGGGAGGTCTATGGCTACACCTTC. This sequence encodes CASSSPLREVYGYTF.

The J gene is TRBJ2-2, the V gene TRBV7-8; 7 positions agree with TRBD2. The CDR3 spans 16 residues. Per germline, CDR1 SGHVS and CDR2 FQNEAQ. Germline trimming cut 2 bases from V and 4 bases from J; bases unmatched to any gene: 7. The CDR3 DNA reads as TGTGCCAGCAGCTTATTGGGCGGGAGTACCACCGGGGAGCTGTTTTTT. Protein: CASSLLGGSTTGELFF.

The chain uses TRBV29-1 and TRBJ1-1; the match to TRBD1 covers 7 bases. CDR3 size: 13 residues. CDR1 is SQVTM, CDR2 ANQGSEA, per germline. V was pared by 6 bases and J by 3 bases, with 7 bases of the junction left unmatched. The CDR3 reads CSVVGQGDTEAFF. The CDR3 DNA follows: TGCAGCGTGGTGGGTCAGGGGGACACTGAAGCTTTCTTT.

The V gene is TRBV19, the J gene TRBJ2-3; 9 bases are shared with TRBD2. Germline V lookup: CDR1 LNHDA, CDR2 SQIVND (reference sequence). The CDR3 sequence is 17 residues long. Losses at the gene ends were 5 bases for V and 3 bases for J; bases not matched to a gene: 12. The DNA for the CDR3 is TGTGCCAGTAGTCCTAAAGGGCTAGCGGGAATGACAGATACGCAGTATTTT. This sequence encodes CASSPKGLAGMTDTQYF.

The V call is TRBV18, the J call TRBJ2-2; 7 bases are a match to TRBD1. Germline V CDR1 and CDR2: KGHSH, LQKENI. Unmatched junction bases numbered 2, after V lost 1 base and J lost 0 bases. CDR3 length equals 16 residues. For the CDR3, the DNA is TGTGCCAGCTCACCACTAGGGACAGCGAACACCGGGGAGCTGTTTTTT. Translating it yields CASSPLGTANTGELFF. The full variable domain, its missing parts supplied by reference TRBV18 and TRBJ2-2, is NAGVMQNPRHLVRRRGQEARLRCSPMKGHSHVYWYRQLPEEGLKFMVYLQKENIIDESGMPKERFSAEFPKEGPSILRIQQVVRGDSAAYFCASSPLGTANTGELFFGEGSRLTVL.

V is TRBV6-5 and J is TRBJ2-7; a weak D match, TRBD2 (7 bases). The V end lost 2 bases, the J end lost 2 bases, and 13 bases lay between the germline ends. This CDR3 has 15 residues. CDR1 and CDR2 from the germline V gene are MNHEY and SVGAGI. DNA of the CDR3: TGTGCCAGCAGTTACGGGGGGGGCAGGACCTACGAGCAGTACTTC. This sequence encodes CASSYGGGRTYEQYF.

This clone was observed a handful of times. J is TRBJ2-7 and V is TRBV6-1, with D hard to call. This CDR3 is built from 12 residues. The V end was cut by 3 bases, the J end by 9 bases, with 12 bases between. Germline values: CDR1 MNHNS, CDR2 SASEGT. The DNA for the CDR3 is TGTGCCAGCAGTGACGGTCCTACGAGGCAGTACTTC. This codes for CASSDGPTRQYF.

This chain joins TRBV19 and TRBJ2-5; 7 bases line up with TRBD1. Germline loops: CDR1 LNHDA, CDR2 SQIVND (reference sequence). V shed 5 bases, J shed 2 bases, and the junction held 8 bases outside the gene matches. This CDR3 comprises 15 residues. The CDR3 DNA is TGTGCCAGTAGTCCCAGGACAGGACCTCAAGAGACCCAGTACTTC. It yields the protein CASSPRTGPQETQYF.

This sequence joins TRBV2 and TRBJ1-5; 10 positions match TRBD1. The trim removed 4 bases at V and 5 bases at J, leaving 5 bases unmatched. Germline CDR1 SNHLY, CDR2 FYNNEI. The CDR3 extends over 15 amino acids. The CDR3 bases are TGTGCCAGCAGTGTGCTGACAGGGGGCGATCAGCCCCAGCATTTT. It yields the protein CASSVLTGGDQPQHF. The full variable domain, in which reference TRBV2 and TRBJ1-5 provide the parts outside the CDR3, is EPEVTQTPSHQVTQMGQEVILRCVPISNHLYFYWYRQILGQKVEFLVSFYNNEISEKSEIFDDQFSVERPDGSNFTLKIRSTKLEDSAMYFCASSVLTGGDQPQHFGDGTRLSIL.

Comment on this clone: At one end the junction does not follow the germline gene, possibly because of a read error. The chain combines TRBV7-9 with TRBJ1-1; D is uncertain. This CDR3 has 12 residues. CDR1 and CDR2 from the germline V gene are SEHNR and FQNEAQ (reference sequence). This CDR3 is CSSSYRNTEAFF. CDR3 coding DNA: TGTTCCAGCAGCTACAGGAACACTGAAGCTTTCTTT.

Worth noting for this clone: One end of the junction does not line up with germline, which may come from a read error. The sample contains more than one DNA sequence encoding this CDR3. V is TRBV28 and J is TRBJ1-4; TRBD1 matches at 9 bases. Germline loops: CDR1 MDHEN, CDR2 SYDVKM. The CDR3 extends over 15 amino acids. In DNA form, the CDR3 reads TGTGCCAGCAGTTTATGGACAGGGGGGAATGAAAAACTGTTCTTT. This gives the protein CASSLWTGGNEKLFF.

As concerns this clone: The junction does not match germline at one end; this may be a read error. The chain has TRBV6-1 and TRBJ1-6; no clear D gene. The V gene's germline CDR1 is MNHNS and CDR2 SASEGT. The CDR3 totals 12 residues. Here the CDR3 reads CASSGWASPLHF. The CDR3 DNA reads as TGTGCTAGCAGTGGATGGGCTTCACCCCTCCACTTT.

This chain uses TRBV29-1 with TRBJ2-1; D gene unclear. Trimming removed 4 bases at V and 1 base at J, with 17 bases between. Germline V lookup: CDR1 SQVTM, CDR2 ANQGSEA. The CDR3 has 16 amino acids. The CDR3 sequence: CSVGSYPSGSYNEQFF. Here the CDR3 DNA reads TGCAGCGTTGGTTCCTACCCGTCGGGTTCCTACAATGAGCAGTTCTTC.

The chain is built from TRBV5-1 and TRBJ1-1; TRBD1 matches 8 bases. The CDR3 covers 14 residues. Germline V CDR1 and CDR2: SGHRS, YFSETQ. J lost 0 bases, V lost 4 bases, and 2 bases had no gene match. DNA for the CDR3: TGCGCCAGCAGCAAGGACAGGGTGAACACTGAAGCTTTCTTT. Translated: CASSKDRVNTEAFF.

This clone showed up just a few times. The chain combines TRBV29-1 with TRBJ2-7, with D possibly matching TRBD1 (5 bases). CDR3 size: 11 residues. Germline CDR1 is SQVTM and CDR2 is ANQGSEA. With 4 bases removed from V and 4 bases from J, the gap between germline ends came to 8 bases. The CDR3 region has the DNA TGCAGCGTTGTGAGACAGTACGAGCAGTACTTC. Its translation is CSVVRQYEQYF.

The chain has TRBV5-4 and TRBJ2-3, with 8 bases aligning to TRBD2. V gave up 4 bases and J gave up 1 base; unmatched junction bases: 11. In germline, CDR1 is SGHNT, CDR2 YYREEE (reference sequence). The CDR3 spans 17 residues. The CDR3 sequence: CASSRQGGAGGTDTQYF. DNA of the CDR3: TGTGCCAGCAGCCGTCAAGGGGGAGCGGGAGGCACAGATACGCAGTATTTT.

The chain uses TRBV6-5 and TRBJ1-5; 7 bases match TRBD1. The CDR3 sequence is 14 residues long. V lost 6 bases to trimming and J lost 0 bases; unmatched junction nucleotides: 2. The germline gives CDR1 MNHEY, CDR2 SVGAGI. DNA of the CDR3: TGTGCCAGCAGGACAGGGTATAGCAATCAGCCCCAGCATTTT. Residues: CASRTGYSNQPQHF.

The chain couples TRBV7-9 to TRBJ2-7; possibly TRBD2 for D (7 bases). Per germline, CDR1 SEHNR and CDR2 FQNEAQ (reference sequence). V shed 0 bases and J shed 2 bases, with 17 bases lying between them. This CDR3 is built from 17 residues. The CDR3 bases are TGTGCCAGCAGCTTAGCGCGGGGGACAAAAGTTACCTACGAGCAGTACTTC. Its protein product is CASSLARGTKVTYEQYF. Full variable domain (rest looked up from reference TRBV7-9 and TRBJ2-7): DTGVSQNPRHKITKRGQNVTFRCDPISEHNRLYWYRQTLGQGPEFLTYFQNEAQLEKSRLLSDRFSAERPKGSFSTLEIQRTEQGDSAMYLCASSLARGTKVTYEQYFGPGTRLTVT.